This passage covers 11 T cell receptor beta chains from one sample sequenced in a study of a mutant IDH1 vaccine in newly diagnosed glioma. Generated by immunoSEQ multiplex PCR, the TCRdb table keeps only in-frame clones and is missing some. The data show roughly 68,000 clones, 79% seen once. Time point specified: baseline, week 1 (first vaccination visit). Treatment denoted: pre-vaccination baseline after standard-of-care therapy. The starting material was PBMCs, obtained from a glioma patient treated with radiotherapy, temozolomide or both. The receptors were gathered from a man between 50 and 59 years old with glioma.

V and J are TRBV7-9 and TRBJ2-2, with D uncertain. With 0 bases removed from V and 5 bases from J, the gap between germline ends came to 13 bases. The CDR3 totals 16 residues. Germline values: CDR1 SEHNR, CDR2 FQNEAQ (reference sequence). The CDR3 protein is CASSLATLGNTGELFF. Written as DNA, the CDR3 is TGTGCCAGCAGCTTAGCGACCCTGGGAAATACCGGGGAGCTGTTTTTT. Complete variable domain (other parts from reference TRBV7-9 and TRBJ2-2): DTGVSQNPRHKITKRGQNVTFRCDPISEHNRLYWYRQTLGQGPEFLTYFQNEAQLEKSRLLSDRFSAERPKGSFSTLEIQRTEQGDSAMYLCASSLATLGNTGELFFGEGSRLTVL.

The chain has TRBV7-9 and TRBJ1-1; D possibly corresponds to TRBD1 (5 bases). The CDR3 is made up of 13 amino acids. V was pared by 3 bases and J by 2 bases, with 7 bases between. Germline assignment: CDR1 SEHNR and CDR2 FQNEAQ (reference sequence). Here the CDR3 reads CASSFRGNTEAFF. DNA for the CDR3: TGTGCCAGCAGCTTCCGGGGCAACACTGAAGCTTTCTTT.

This rearrangement joins TRBV2 to TRBJ1-2, with a possible D match to TRBD1 (5 bases). Germline CDR1 SNHLY, CDR2 FYNNEI. The CDR3 spans 15 residues. Trimming shortened V by 4 bases and J by 2 bases, and 14 bases separated the two germline ends. The CDR3 spells CASSGGVRENYGYTF. CDR3 DNA sequence: TGTGCCAGCAGTGGAGGGGTCAGGGAAAACTATGGCTACACCTTC.

This clone was observed a few times. The chain's CDR3 is CASSKGREKLFF. The DNA for the CDR3 is TGTGCCAGTAGTAAGGGAAGGGAAAAACTGTTTTTT. This chain uses TRBV19 with TRBJ1-4; no clear D gene. V was trimmed by 4 bases and J by 8 bases, leaving 8 bases between them. The CDR3 is 12 amino acids. The germline V gene encodes CDR1 LNHDA and CDR2 SQIVND (reference sequence).

V gene TRBV5-1 combines with J gene TRBJ2-5; TRBD1 is a possible D gene (6 bases). Germline values: CDR1 SGHRS, CDR2 YFSETQ. The CDR3 is 13 amino acids. Trimming removed 5 bases at V and 2 bases at J, with 10 bases between. CDR3 region: CASRRDTQETQYF. CDR3 coding DNA: TGCGCCAGCAGGAGGGACACTCAAGAGACCCAGTACTTC.

The chain recombines TRBV7-9 with TRBJ1-2; TRBD1 agrees at 11 bases. V dropped 4 bases and J dropped 4; count of bases not matched to a gene: 8. This CDR3 comprises 16 residues. Germline V CDR1 and CDR2: SEHNR, FQNEAQ (reference sequence). CDR3 protein: CASSSLGGTGGYGYTF. The CDR3 DNA reads TGTGCCAGCAGCTCCCTGGGTGGGACAGGGGGCTATGGCTACACCTTC. The complete variable domain, with remaining parts taken from reference TRBV7-9 and TRBJ1-2, reads DTGVSQNPRHKITKRGQNVTFRCDPISEHNRLYWYRQTLGQGPEFLTYFQNEAQLEKSRLLSDRFSAERPKGSFSTLEIQRTEQGDSAMYLCASSSLGGTGGYGYTFGSGTRLTVV.

V and J are TRBV27 and TRBJ1-5; TRBD1 agrees at 7 bases. Germline lookup yields CDR1 MNHEY and CDR2 SMNVEV (reference sequence). This CDR3 has 14 residues. The J segment lost 8 bases and the V segment lost 5 bases, leaving 9 bases of the junction unmatched. CDR3 DNA sequence: TGTGCCAGCAGTCCAGACAGGGTTGATAAGCCCCAGCATTTT. Residues: CASSPDRVDKPQHF.

In DNA, the CDR3 is TGTGCCAGCAGCCCCTATGGAGCGGGGGGAGGAGATACGCAGTATTTT. Encoded protein: CASSPYGAGGGDTQYF. V gene TRBV7-6 combines with J gene TRBJ2-3; TRBD2 agrees at 9 bases. The CDR3 runs to 16 residues. CDR1 and CDR2 (germline): SGHVS, FNYEAQ. The V segment lost 5 bases and the J segment 5 bases; nucleotides outside the gene matches: 11.

V gene TRBV6-6 combines with J gene TRBJ1-2; TRBD1 matches at 11 bases. Germline V gives CDR1 MNHNY, CDR2 SVGAGI (reference sequence). Trimming at V came to 4 bases and at J to 7 bases, leaving 2 bases not matched to a gene. CDR3 length: 13 amino acids. CDR3 DNA sequence: TGTGCCAGCAGTTGGACAGGGGGCGGTGGCTACACCTTC. It yields the protein CASSWTGGGGYTF.

J is TRBJ2-7 and V is TRBV29-1, with D uncertain. V lost 0 bases and J lost 2, with 11 bases in between. Germline lookup yields CDR1 SQVTM and CDR2 ANQGSEA. The CDR3 has 14 residues. CDR3 protein: CSVEEESETYEQYF. The CDR3 coding sequence is TGCAGCGTTGAAGAGGAGTCAGAGACCTACGAGCAGTACTTC.

The chain links TRBV10-2 to TRBJ2-2; TRBD1 matches at 7 bases. After removal of 10 bases from V and 2 bases from J, the junction contained 7 bases not matched to a gene. This CDR3 contains 14 residues. Germline-derived CDR1 and CDR2 are WSHSY and SAAADI. The CDR3 DNA is TGCGCCACCGCGGACAGGACTAACACCGGGGAGCTGTTTTTT. Translated, it gives CATADRTNTGELFF.